This record concerns one T cell receptor (beta chain) sequence. Its antigen is currently unknown. The sample originates from a study of blood T cells in healthy people across ages. Study conclusions and caveats: Changes seen in expanded clonotypes were possibly confounded by donor CMV status left unknown. TCR beta diversity was tightly associated with the proportion of naive T cells. Researchers judged that diversity estimates from one million T cells fell short of true values.

Trimming pared 4 bases from V and 8 bases from J, leaving 17 bases between. The CDR3 sequence is 15 residues long. In germline, CDR1 is LGHDT, CDR2 YNNKEL (reference sequence). Using a J-beta primer mix together with a sample-barcoded 5' primer, a second PCR was run for roughly 7 to 12 cycles. Tags on each cDNA molecule came from a template-switch adaptor with 12 random nucleotides. TCRdb processed the 5' RACE reads anew with MiXCR; each CDR3 protein has one entry. The sample includes some 1.4 million distinct CDR3 sequences, approximately 40% of them seen just once. V usage is TRBV3-1 and J usage is TRBJ2-2; weak D call: TRBD2 (6 bases). Sequencing was done on a sample of blood. The origin of this receptor is a woman aged 18-35 years in good health. The CDR3 loop reads CASSLRGRSTGELFF. For the CDR3, the DNA is TGTGCCAGCAGCCTACGGGGGAGGAGCACTGGGGAGCTGTTTTTT. The complete variable domain, with remaining parts taken from reference TRBV3-1 and TRBJ2-2, reads DTAVSQTPKYLVTQMGNDKSIKCEQNLGHDTMYWYKQDSKKFLKIMFSYNNKELIINETVPNRFSPKSPDKAHLNLHINSLELGDSAVYFCASSLRGRSTGELFFGEGSRLTVL.